A selection of T cell receptor beta chains follows, all from one sample in a study of cytomegalovirus exposure and HLA in healthy donors. The data were produced by immunoSEQ multiplex PCR, yet TCRdb's version contains in-frame clones alone and is incomplete. This sample carries 160,000 or so clones, 60% to 80% of them seen once, and the ten largest clones take under 8%. Input material: PBMCs. Receptor source: a man aged 35 to 55 in good health and CMV-seropositive. The CDR3 runs from the conserved cysteine through the conserved F or W. A D gene is named only where the DNA matches it firmly. Some rows mark clone size as missing; the rest say once, few, many or name a class of expanded clone.

>TRBJ1-5|TRBV2|TRBD1|.
TGTGCCAGCAGGGAGCGTGGGACAGGGGGCCATCAGCCCCAGCATTTT
CASRERGTGGHQPQHF
>TRBJ2-5|TRBV14|.|.
TGTGCCAGCAGCCTGAGTTTTGGGACCCAGTACTTC
CASSLSFGTQYF
>TRBJ2-1|TRBV19|TRBD2|.
TGTGCCAGCCGGACTAGCGGGAGCGGTGAGCAGTTCTTC
CASRTSGSGEQFF
>TRBJ1-5|TRBV28|.|.
TGTGCCAGCAGTTTGCTATATCAGCCCCAGCATTTT
CASSLLYQPQHF
>TRBJ2-5|TRBV19|TRBD2|.
TGTGCCAGTAGTTTAGGACTAGCGGGACAGCGTGAGACCCAGTACTTC
CASSLGLAGQRETQYF
>TRBJ2-2|TRBV7-8|.|.
TGTGCCAGCAGCTTACTGGGACTACAGGGTACCGGGGAGCTGTTTTTT
CASSLLGLQGTGELFF
>TRBJ2-1|TRBV6-5|TRBD2|.
TGTGCCAGCAGTTATGGGACTAGCGTCGATGAGCAGTTCTTC
CASSYGTSVDEQFF
>TRBJ2-1|TRBV5-4|TRBD2|.
TGTGCCAGCAGCTTGGTTCCGGGAGGAGGTTACAATGAGCAGTTCTTC
CASSLVPGGGYNEQFF
>TRBJ2-1|TRBV7-9|.|.
TGTGCCAGCGCAGCGGACGTTCACTACAATGAGCAGTTCTTC
CASAADVHYNEQFF
>TRBJ2-1|TRBV25-1|.|once
TGTGCCAGCAGTTCCCATCCCCGGCAGGGGCCCAATGAGCAGTTCTTC
CASSSHPRQGPNEQFF
>TRBJ2-5|TRBV9|.|few
TGTGCCAGCAGCCCCGGACAGTCGTCAGAGACCCAGTACTTC
CASSPGQSSETQYF
>TRBJ1-1|TRBV5-1|.|once
TGCGCCAGCAGCTCCGGACAGTTGAACACTGAAGCTTTCTTT
CASSSGQLNTEAFF
>TRBJ1-4|TRBV29-1|TRBD1|.
TGCAGCGGACGGGGACAGACTAATGAAAAACTGTTTTTT
CSGRGQTNEKLFF
>TRBJ1-2|TRBV2|TRBD1|few
TGTGCCAGCAGTGGACAGGGGAACTATGGCTACACCTTC
CASSGQGNYGYTF
>TRBJ2-7|TRBV6-6|.|once
TGTGCCAGCAGCCCCCCCGAGACTACAATCTACGAGCAGTACTTC
CASSPPETTIYEQYF
>TRBJ2-1|TRBV7-8|TRBD2|few
TGTGCCAGCAGCTTAGCGAGGCTAGCGGGAGTTGTGACCTACAATGAGCAGTTCTTC
CASSLARLAGVVTYNEQFF
>TRBJ1-4|TRBV5-1|.|.
TGCGCCAGCAGCTTGGGTGGAGCTAATGAAAAACTGTTTTTT
CASSLGGANEKLFF
>TRBJ1-3|TRBV5-6|.|.
TGTGCCAGCAGCTTGTACGACAGCGCCATATATTTT
CASSLYDSAIYF
>TRBJ1-2|TRBV7-9|TRBD1|.
TGTGCCAGCAGCTTTATGGACAGGGCCGACTATGGCTACACCTTC
CASSFMDRADYGYTF
>TRBJ2-7|TRBV27|.|.
TGTGCCAGCAGGGCGGGGGCGGGCTACGAGCAGTACTTC
CASRAGAGYEQYF
>TRBJ2-7|TRBV5-1|.|.
TGCGCCAGCAGCAAGGAGGCCAGTTCCTACGAGCAGTACTTC
CASSKEASSYEQYF
>TRBJ2-2|TRBV16|TRBD2|.
TGTGCCAGCAGACTAGGACTAGCGGGCATCACCGGGGAGCTGTTTTTT
CASRLGLAGITGELFF
>TRBJ1-5|TRBV19|TRBD1|.
TGTGCCAGTGGGGGACAGGGGGCTGTTCAGCCCCAGCATTTT
CASGGQGAVQPQHF
>TRBJ2-3|TRBV15|TRBD2|.
TGTGCCACCAGCTCCCTAGGACTAGCAGATACGCAGTATTTT
CATSSLGLADTQYF
>TRBJ1-4|TRBV5-4|.|.
TGTGCCAGCAGCTTGGCCGGAGGCTCTGATGAAAAACTGTTTTTT
CASSLAGGSDEKLFF
>TRBJ2-1|TRBV4-1|TRBD2|.
TGCGCCAGCAGCCCCCGAGGACTAGCGGGAGTTCACTCCTACAATGAGCAGTTCTTC
CASSPRGLAGVHSYNEQFF
>TRBJ1-1|TRBV19|.|.
TGTGCCAGTAGTATAGTACGACGGGGTTTCACTGAAGCTTTCTTT
CASSIVRRGFTEAFF
>TRBJ1-4|TRBV30|.|.
TGTGCCTGGACCCCTCGGGGGGCTAATGAAAAACTGTTTTTT
CAWTPRGANEKLFF
>TRBJ1-1|TRBV15|.|.
TGTGCCACCAGCAGAGGAGGGTCCAACACTGAAGCTTTCTTT
CATSRGGSNTEAFF
>TRBJ2-3|TRBV7-2|TRBD2|.
TGTGCCAGCAGCTTATCACTAGCGGGAAGGGATACGCAGTATTTT
CASSLSLAGRDTQYF
>TRBJ2-6|TRBV30|TRBD1|.
TGTGCCGCCTCGACCGGGACAGCTGGGGCCAACGGCCTGACTTTC
CAASTGTAGANGLTF
>TRBJ2-7|TRBV5-8|TRBD1|.
TGTGCCAGCCAAGACAGGGCGGGCTACGAGCAGTACTTC
CASQDRAGYEQYF
>TRBJ1-1|TRBV6-1|TRBD1|.
TGTGCCAGCACTAAGGACAGGCAGATTCCCGAAGCTTTCTTT
CASTKDRQIPEAFF
>TRBJ2-5|TRBV30|TRBD2|.
TGTGCCTGGGAATCCGGTTTGTTGCGGAGTAGCGGGAGTAGGGAGACCCAGTACTTC
CAWESGLLRSSGSRETQYF
>TRBJ2-1|TRBV5-1|TRBD2|.
TGCGCCAGCAGCTTGGATGATAGCGGGATCAATGAGCAGTTCTTC
CASSLDDSGINEQFF
>TRBJ1-2|TRBV28|TRBD1|.
TGTGCCAGCAGTTTATCAACCGGGACAGGGTCCGGCGCTAACTATGGCTACACCTTC
CASSLSTGTGSGANYGYTF
>TRBJ1-5|TRBV28|TRBD1|.
TGTGCCAGCAGTGCACAGGGGGGGAGCCAGCCCCAGCATTTT
CASSAQGGSQPQHF
>TRBJ2-1|TRBV5-8|.|.
TGTGCCAGCAGCTTAACAGGCTACAATGAGCAGTTCTTC
CASSLTGYNEQFF
>TRBJ2-5|TRBV18|.|.
TGTGCCAGCTCCCCGGCGGAGCGGTTCGGGGAGACCCAGTACTTC
CASSPAERFGETQYF
>TRBJ1-1|TRBV4-1|.|.
TGCGCCAGCAGCCAAGATGGGGCGAAAGCTTTCTTT
CASSQDGAKAFF
>TRBJ2-1|TRBV28|.|.
TGTGCCAGCACTCCAGGGGGCGGGAGTCTCTACAATGAGCAGTTCTTC
CASTPGGGSLYNEQFF
>TRBJ2-1|TRBV30|TRBD2|.
TGTGCCTGGAGTGCAGGACTAGCGGGTTACAATGAGCAGTTCTTC
CAWSAGLAGYNEQFF
>TRBJ2-1|TRBV7-8|.|.
TGTGCCAGCCGCGCCAGGGGCTCCTACAATGAGCAGTTCTTC
CASRARGSYNEQFF
>TRBJ2-3|TRBV21-1|.|.
TGTGCCAGCAGCAAAAACGGACAGGGCACAGATACGCAGTATTTT
CASSKNGQGTDTQYF
>TRBJ1-6|TRBV5-1|.|.
TGCGCCAGCAGCGAACAGGGTCATGATTCACCCCTCCACTTT
CASSEQGHDSPLHF
>TRBJ2-7|TRBV7-9|.|.
TGTGCCAGCAGCTCACAGGGGACTGCCGCCTACGAGCAGTACTTC
CASSSQGTAAYEQYF
>TRBJ2-2|TRBV5-1|.|.
TGCGCCAGCAGCCCCTCATTGGGGGGCACCGGGGAGCTGTTTTTT
CASSPSLGGTGELFF
>TRBJ2-7|TRBV5-1|.|.
TGCGCCAGCACTCTGACACCGAGCTCCTACGAGCAGTACTTC
CASTLTPSSYEQYF
>TRBJ2-7|TRBV5-4|TRBD1|.
TGTGCCAGCAGCGTTCGGACAGGGACCGAGCAGTACTTC
CASSVRTGTEQYF
>TRBJ2-3|TRBV5-1|TRBD2|.
TGCGCCAGCAGTTCTAGCGGGAGAGTGGGAGATACGCAGTATTTT
CASSSSGRVGDTQYF
>TRBJ2-7|TRBV9|.|.
TGTGCCAGCAGCCCCTGGACTGGCTCCTACGAGCAGTACTTC
CASSPWTGSYEQYF
>TRBJ2-7|TRBV7-9|TRBD1|.
TGTGCCAGCAGCTTAGTCCCCGACAGGGGGACCTACGAGCAGTACTTC
CASSLVPDRGTYEQYF
>TRBJ2-7|TRBV19|TRBD2|.
TGTGCCAGTAGTTCTCAAGCGGGAGCTCGCGACGAGCAGTACTTC
CASSSQAGARDEQYF
>TRBJ2-5|TRBV27|TRBD1|once
TGTGCCAGCAGCCCGGGACAGGGTTGGACCCAGTACTTC
CASSPGQGWTQYF
>TRBJ1-5|TRBV10-3|.|few
TGTGCCATCAGTTCCGGGGGGGCCGGCAATCAGCCCCAGCATTTT
CAISSGGAGNQPQHF